This T cell receptor (beta chain) was observed in a study of identical twins (dated by TCRdb to the mid-2010s). Background for the entire study: To test whether fetal clonotypes persist, the study used deep sequencing on TCR alpha and beta repertoires from monozygotic twins, unrelated adults of various ages, and cord blood. To rule out contamination, the twin experiments were replicated at different times with different library preparation protocols.

The library came from 5' RACE. Sequencer: Illumina HiSeq 2000. A universal primer binding site was introduced by template switching, and a unique molecular identifier was present in the final cDNA, enabling accurate counting of TCR cDNA molecules. Specific primers in the conserved constant-segment region were used to synthesize first-strand cDNA for TCR alpha and beta chains. To control for contamination, each cDNA library was double barcoded with a SMART-Mk sample barcode plus Illumina barcodes. Two successive PCR steps introduced TruSeq adapter sequences along with Illumina sample barcodes. The Illumina HiSeq platform was used with custom primers to sequence TCR alpha and beta cDNA libraries. In the authors' own workflow: Raw reads were processed with MiGEC to extract unique molecular identifiers, and MiXCR was used to determine CDR3 positions. Recombination models were inferred per individual with the repgenHMM and IGoR tools using an EM algorithm. The tcR package in R was used for shared clonotype analysis, with sharing normalized by the product of cloneset sizes. Out-of-frame nonproductive sequences were analyzed to study raw recombination free of thymic and clonal selection effects. In TCRdb, the public reads were trimmed at Q25 with fastp and aligned with MiXCR, with productive beta chains retained. Every entry covers one CDR3 protein and lists the most common genes and DNA from its rows. Clone size and V and J calls follow TCRdb, not the original study. The sample table records roughly 690,000 distinct CDR3 sequences; about 20% of these occur just once. The top ten clones comprise 4.3% of the sample.

What the research found in general, with its limitations: Compared with coincidental sharing between unrelated individuals, out-of-frame TCR alpha sequences shared between twins showed an excess of sequences with low generation probability. Because the same donors could not be followed over many years, conclusions were based on cross-sectional statistical analysis. Invariant T cells such as MAIT and iNKT could partly confound zero-insertion analyses, though diverse VJ usage argued against this for most clonotypes. Abundant cord blood beta clonotypes had fewer insertions, young adult naive repertoires showed a similar but weaker trend, and memory repertoires showed no such trend. Recombination models systematically underestimated out-of-frame TCR alpha sharing in monozygotic twins but agreed with sharing between unrelated individuals. The excess sharing between twins in beta out-of-frame sequences was weaker because fewer shared sequences reduced the signal-to-noise ratio.

Every donor was a healthy Caucasian. The twin cohort comprised three pairs of female monozygotic twins, all aged roughly 18 to 30 years. Peripheral blood mononuclear cells were the source from which RNA for the TCR libraries was isolated. This clonotype was picked up many times. Its antigen remains unidentified. Per-base quality was not reported, and no clone a single base away is much larger than it. The sample was also linked to a second study, of T cells expressing NK-cell markers. As that second study puts it: TCR beta-chain repertoires were profiled in sorted CD3+CD56+NKG2C+, CD3+CD56+NKG2C- and CD3+CD56-NKG2C+ T-cell subsets from several donors. Among the eight sequenced donors, seven were HCMV-seropositive and one was HCMV-seronegative. To restrict sorting to alphabetaTCR-expressing T cells, an anti-gammadeltaTCR antibody was added in several experiments. In about 6 donors, the dominant CD3+CD56+NKG2C+ clonotypes were found to rank among the top 10 CD8+ clonotypes and to make up 1.0-7.0% of CD8+ T cells. Those dominant clonotypes were again the most abundant among CD3+CD56-NKG2C+ cells in a handful of donors, at roughly 25-65%. Whether the expanded NKG2C-expressing T cell clones were specific for HCMV antigens remained unclear. The study sequenced eight donors, all healthy volunteers chosen at random: three men and five women. HCMV-specific IgG was detected in serum with a commercial ELISA kit to determine HCMV serostatus. Bulk peripheral blood T-cell repertoires were additionally sequenced from unsorted PBMC for six donors. MIGEC was used to demultiplex reads and group the reads by UMI, and MiTCR was used to assemble and quantify clonotypes. To exclude erroneous sequences, any TCR cDNA sequence not supported by at least two reads was discarded. The tcR package was used for downstream repertoire analysis, and clonotypes were matched across fractions by CDR3 nucleotide sequence plus V segment. VDJmatch was used to annotate antigen specificity against VDJdb, with one amino acid substitution in CDR3 permitted.

This TCR was sampled from a woman aged 18-29 years in good health. The sample comprised PBMCs.

The CDR3 reads CASSVDPGLSSYNEQFF. The nucleotide sequence is given as TGTGCCAGCAGCGTGGACCCGGGACTCAGCTCCTACAATGAGCAGTTCTTC. The chain uses TRBV9 and TRBJ2-1; 6 matching bases give a weak D call of TRBD2. The CDR3 has 17 amino acids, counting the end cysteine and phenylalanine. Of the read, only the CDR3 DNA is kept; its 51 bases are in frame from base 1. CDR1 and CDR2 (SGDLS, YYNGEE) derive from the germline V gene. A distance of 15 bases separates the germline ends of V and J, which lose 2 bases and 0 bases respectively.